Each of the 16 T cell receptor beta chains below was sequenced from the same sample in a study of monozygotic twins with inflammatory bowel disease. Using the 5' RACE reads, TCRdb records one entry per CDR3 protein without DNA. This sample carries over 120,000 distinct CDR3 sequences, with roughly 1.2% going to the ten biggest clones. The sequenced material came from blood. These receptors came from a human donor with ulcerative colitis or Crohn's disease, or a healthy co-twin of an affected twin (not recorded which).

The genes are TRBV28 and TRBJ1-1. This CDR3 is 14 amino acids long. Germline V lookup: CDR1 MDHEN, CDR2 SYDVKM. CDR3 region: CASSPHFSTTEAFF.

The rearrangement uses TRBV24-1 and TRBJ2-3; without DNA, the TCRdb call of TRBD2 cannot be checked. The CDR3 totals 19 residues. Germline V lookup: CDR1 KGHDR, CDR2 SFDVKD. CDR3: CATSEGVGERPISTDTQYF.

The chain employs TRBV19 and TRBJ2-7; there is no DNA to check the TCRdb D call of TRBD1. The V gene's germline CDR1 is LNHDA and CDR2 SQIVND (reference sequence). The CDR3 contains 13 residues. This CDR3 reads CASSDRGQYEQYF.

The chain is built from TRBV7-9 and TRBJ2-3; TCRdb picks TRBD2, but there is no DNA to check that call. Germline V gene data show CDR1 as SEHNR and CDR2 as FQNEAQ (reference sequence). This CDR3 region has 16 residues. The CDR3 region is CASSLAGRALGDTQYF.

The chain couples TRBV11-2 to TRBJ2-3. Germline-derived CDR1 and CDR2 are SGHAT and FQNNGV. The CDR3 loop spans 17 amino acids. The CDR3 sequence is CASSLETSGSGTDTQYF.

The rearrangement uses TRBV2 and TRBJ1-2. The germline CDR1 and CDR2 sequences are SNHLY and FYNNEI. This CDR3 region has 15 residues. This CDR3 is CASSDRRNSNYGYTF.

The rearrangement uses TRBV10-3 and TRBJ1-4; TCRdb reports TRBD1, a call that lacks DNA to check it against. The CDR3 covers 14 residues. Germline CDR1 reads ENHRY; CDR2 reads SYGVKD. The CDR3 sequence: CAISDRDRALKLFF.

This sequence joins TRBV24-1 and TRBJ2-1; TCRdb's D call of TRBD1 is untestable without DNA. The CDR3 runs to 19 residues. Germline assignment: CDR1 KGHDR and CDR2 SFDVKD. CDR3 loop: CATSAPGQPNKGGYNEQFF.

The chain recombines TRBV5-5 with TRBJ1-2. The CDR3 runs 13 residues. The germline gives CDR1 SGHKS, CDR2 YYEKEE (reference sequence). This chain's CDR3 is CASSWDREYGYTF.

This chain links TRBV24-1 with TRBJ2-5; TCRdb gives TRBD1 as the D gene, but with no DNA this cannot be confirmed. This CDR3 spans 17 amino acids. The germline gives CDR1 KGHDR, CDR2 SFDVKD. The CDR3 is CATSDFKGARHQETQYF.

CDR3 amino acids: CASSPRDRDEETQYF. This rearrangement joins TRBV12-3 or TRBV12-4 to TRBJ2-5. There are 15 residues in the CDR3.

The chain joins TRBV5-1 to TRBJ2-7; TCRdb's assignment of TRBD1 cannot be checked, as there is no DNA. CDR1 is SGHRS, CDR2 YFSETQ, per germline. The CDR3 totals 14 residues. The chain's CDR3 is CASSLVAGESEQYF.

The CDR3 sequence is CASSLGLAAGGELFF. The chain has TRBV28 and TRBJ2-2; TCRdb selects TRBD2, and the lack of DNA leaves this call unchecked. CDR1 is MDHEN and CDR2 is SYDVKM in the germline V gene. This CDR3 has 15 amino acids.

The V and J genes are TRBV19 and TRBJ2-1; the TCRdb D gene call, TRBD2, has no DNA to confirm it. The CDR3 runs 17 residues. Germline assignment: CDR1 LNHDA and CDR2 SQIVND (reference sequence). The CDR3 protein is CASSIRAGAGPDNEQFF.

V is TRBV5-1 and J is TRBJ2-7; the D call from TCRdb, TRBD1, cannot be confirmed without DNA. The CDR3 loop spans 14 amino acids. CDR1 is SGHRS, CDR2 YFSETQ, per germline. CDR3: CASSWDRVSYEQYF.

The V gene is TRBV5-1, the J gene TRBJ2-7; the TCRdb call, TRBD1, lacks DNA for checking. The germline V gene encodes CDR1 SGHRS and CDR2 YFSETQ. The CDR3 has 17 residues. The CDR3 spells CASSLFSPRNGGGEQYF. The complete variable domain, with remaining parts taken from reference TRBV5-1 and TRBJ2-7, reads KAGVTQTPRYLIKTRGQQVTLSCSPISGHRSVSWYQQTPGQGLQFLFEYFSETQRNKGNFPGRFSGRQFSNSRSEMNVSTLELGDSALYLCASSLFSPRNGGGEQYFGPGTRLTVT.